A selection of T cell receptor beta chains follows, all from one sample in a study of cytomegalovirus exposure and HLA in healthy donors. Some clones are missing from TCRdb's copy, which holds only in-frame ones; the method was immunoSEQ multiplex PCR. The sample table sets out more than 100,000 clones. The sequencing sample was made of PBMCs. The receptor set was obtained from a man aged 40-49 years in good health and CMV-seronegative. Each CDR3 is given with its conserved first and last residue. A D gene is named only where the DNA matches it firmly.

>TRBJ1-1|TRBD1|TRBV19
CASSSGQGYTEAFF
TGTGCCAGTAGTTCTGGACAGGGGTACACTGAAGCTTTCTTT
>TRBJ1-2|NA|TRBV19
CASSIRAGINRDGYTF
TGTGCCAGTAGTATCCGGGCAGGGATAAATAGAGATGGCTACACCTTC
>TRBJ1-2|NA|TRBV7-8
CASSPGSVGVGYTF
TGTGCCAGCAGCCCCGGATCGGTCGGGGTTGGCTACACCTTC
>TRBJ1-3|TRBD1|TRBV30
CAWKGQGAGNTIYF
TGTGCCTGGAAAGGACAGGGCGCTGGAAACACCATATATTTT
>TRBJ2-6|NA|TRBV19
CASSIGDRSAVLTF
TGTGCCAGTAGTATCGGCGACAGGAGCGCGGTCCTGACTTTC
>TRBJ1-1|TRBD1|TRBV6-5
CASSWTGVGTEAFF
TGTGCCAGCAGCTGGACAGGGGTGGGCACTGAAGCTTTCTTT
>TRBJ2-5|NA|TRBV7-2
CASTPWGEPTETQYF
TGTGCCAGCACCCCGTGGGGGGAACCTACGGAGACCCAGTACTTC
>TRBJ1-3|TRBD1|TRBV14
CASSLLPGQGSGNTIYF
TGTGCCAGCAGCCTTCTACCGGGACAGGGATCTGGAAACACCATATATTTT
>TRBJ2-1|TRBD1|TRBV11-2
CASSSEAGGRSYNEQFF
TGTGCCAGCAGCTCCGAGGCAGGGGGCCGTTCCTACAATGAGCAGTTCTTC
>TRBJ2-1|NA|TRBV27
CASSPPRGIREQFF
TGTGCCAGCAGTCCTCCCCGAGGTATACGTGAGCAGTTCTTC
>TRBJ1-3|TRBD1|TRBV7-9
CASGTGGSSGNTIYF
TGTGCCAGCGGGACAGGGGGAAGCTCTGGAAACACCATATATTTT
>TRBJ1-4|NA|TRBV9
CASSVAGGNEKLFF
TGTGCCAGCAGCGTAGCGGGGGGTAATGAAAAACTGTTTTTT
>TRBJ1-2|TRBD1|TRBV28
CASSSSPGQGVSGYGYTF
TGTGCCAGCAGTTCGTCGCCGGGACAGGGGGTTAGTGGCTATGGCTACACCTTC
>TRBJ1-2|NA|TRBV6-4
CASSEWRYGYTF
TGTGCCAGCAGTGAATGGAGGTATGGCTACACCTTC
>TRBJ1-2|NA|TRBV6-6
CASSPTDGYTF
TGTGCCAGCAGCCCCACAGATGGCTACACCTTC
>TRBJ1-1|NA|TRBV6-5
CASSYEIASEAFF
TGTGCCAGCAGTTATGAGATAGCCTCTGAAGCTTTCTTT
>TRBJ2-3|TRBD2|TRBV7-9
CASRHRTSGASTDTQYF
TGTGCCAGCAGACATCGGACTAGCGGGGCTAGCACAGATACGCAGTATTTT
>TRBJ2-3|NA|TRBV4-3
CASSQGRVRTDTQYF
TGCGCCAGCAGCCAAGGCAGGGTACGCACAGATACGCAGTATTTT
>TRBJ2-7|NA|TRBV7-9
CASSSQGINYEQYF
TGTGCCAGCAGCTCCCAGGGGATCAACTACGAGCAGTACTTC
>TRBJ1-1|NA|TRBV7-9
CASSLGQMNTEAFF
TGTGCCAGCAGCTTAGGGCAGATGAACACTGAAGCTTTCTTT
>TRBJ2-1|NA|TRBV18
CASSPSPVNEQFF
TGTGCCAGCTCACCATCCCCAGTCAATGAGCAGTTCTTC
>TRBJ1-6|NA|TRBV4-3
CASSLAGTTNSPLHF
TGCGCCAGCAGCCTAGCGGGGACAACTAATTCACCCCTCCACTTT
>TRBJ2-3|NA|TRBV6-1
CASSEVATDTQYF
TGTGCCAGCAGTGAAGTGGCAACAGATACGCAGTATTTT
>TRBJ2-7|NA|TRBV13
CASSTGLGGSYEQYF
TGTGCCAGCAGCACTGGACTGGGGGGCTCCTACGAGCAGTACTTC
>TRBJ1-4|TRBD1|TRBV11-2
CASSLSNRGLDEKLFF
TGTGCCAGCAGCTTAAGCAATAGGGGGCTCGATGAAAAACTGTTTTTT
>TRBJ1-6|NA|TRBV23-1
CASSQSALRVGNSPLHF
TGCGCCAGCAGTCAATCGGCTCTCAGGGTCGGGAATTCACCCCTCCACTTT
>TRBJ1-1|NA|TRBV6-5
CASSYQGGGTEAFF
TGTGCCAGCAGTTACCAGGGAGGAGGAACTGAAGCTTTCTTT
>TRBJ1-2|TRBD1|TRBV19
CASSSILGTATDYGYTF
TGTGCCAGTAGTTCAATCCTGGGGACAGCGACGGACTATGGCTACACCTTC
>TRBJ1-1|TRBD1|TRBV9
CASSATGTGGTEAFF
TGTGCCAGCAGCGCTACCGGGACAGGGGGCACTGAAGCTTTCTTT
>TRBJ2-1|TRBD2|TRBV6-1
CASSAGTSREQFF
TGTGCCAGCAGTGCCGGGACTAGCAGAGAGCAGTTCTTC
>TRBJ2-1|TRBD2|TRBV10-1
CASSVSGGSNEQFF
TGCGCCAGCAGTGTATCGGGAGGCAGCAATGAGCAGTTCTTC
>TRBJ2-1|TRBD2|TRBV7-7
CASSKNLTSGDHNEQFF
TGTGCCAGCAGCAAAAACTTGACTAGCGGGGACCACAATGAGCAGTTCTTC
>TRBJ1-1|NA|TRBV14
CASSRGAEAFF
TGTGCCAGCAGCCGGGGGGCTGAAGCTTTCTTT
>TRBJ2-7|NA|TRBV29-1
CSVGGIYEQYF
TGCAGCGTCGGCGGGATCTACGAGCAGTACTTC
>TRBJ1-1|NA|TRBV6-6
CATLRGNTEAFF
TGTGCCACGCTCAGGGGGAACACTGAAGCTTTCTTT
>TRBJ2-1|NA|TRBV14
CASSQIQGSYNEQFF
TGTGCCAGCAGCCAAATCCAGGGCTCCTACAATGAGCAGTTCTTC
>TRBJ1-4|TRBD1|TRBV6-6
CASRHRGQVEKLFF
TGTGCCAGCAGACACAGGGGGCAGGTTGAAAAACTGTTTTTT
>TRBJ2-7|NA|TRBV2
CASSRGLIYEQYF
TGTGCCAGCAGCAGGGGACTAATCTACGAGCAGTACTTC
>TRBJ1-1|TRBD1|TRBV28
CASSDRVAEAFF
TGTGCCAGCAGCGACAGGGTGGCTGAAGCTTTCTTT
>TRBJ2-2|TRBD2|TRBV28
CATLGALAGAGELFF
TGTGCCACCCTTGGAGCGCTAGCGGGAGCCGGGGAGCTGTTTTTT
>TRBJ1-5|NA|TRBV30
CAWSAQDYQPQHF
TGTGCCTGGAGCGCGCAGGACTATCAGCCCCAGCATTTT
>TRBJ2-7|TRBD2|TRBV7-2
CASSLTSGYSTYEQYF
TGTGCCAGCAGCTTGACTAGCGGGTATAGTACCTACGAGCAGTACTTC
>TRBJ2-7|TRBD1|TRBV18
CASSPQDRANEQYF
TGTGCCAGCTCACCACAGGACAGGGCGAACGAGCAGTACTTC
>TRBJ2-5|TRBD2|TRBV29-1
CSVGLVETQYF
TGCAGCGTAGGACTAGTAGAGACCCAGTACTTC
>TRBJ2-3|TRBD2|TRBV7-6
CASSYAGGSEDTQYF
TGTGCCAGCAGCTATGCGGGGGGATCCGAAGATACGCAGTATTTT
>TRBJ1-4|TRBD1|TRBV30
CAWDRVGNEKLFF
TGTGCCTGGGACAGGGTGGGGAATGAAAAACTGTTTTTT
>TRBJ1-1|NA|TRBV27
CASTAGPPFTEAFF
TGTGCCAGCACCGCGGGCCCTCCCTTCACTGAAGCTTTCTTT